The following is a T cell receptor beta chain sequence with its context. These data are taken from a study of T cell responses to AZD1222 COVID-19 vaccine. The V gene's germline CDR1 is MNHEY and CDR2 SVGAGI. Trimming cost V 7 bases and J 7 bases; bases outside gene matches: 10. This CDR3 is built from 15 residues. Method: immunoSEQ multiplex PCR; TCRdb's copy keeps in-frame clones and lacks some. The table records 150,000 to 200,000 clones, 90% to 95% of them present only once. The TCR sequence derives from an adult who received the AZD1222 COVID-19 vaccine. The V and J genes are TRBV6-5 and TRBJ1-1, with 12 positions matching TRBD1. The specimen comprised peripheral blood, sampled 28 days after the second AZD1222 dose. In DNA form, the CDR3 reads TGTGCCAGCACCACCGGGACAGGGGGCGCGTATGAAGCTTTCTTT. This translates into CASTTGTGGAYEAFF.